Presented here are 22 T cell receptor beta chains from one specimen sequenced in a study of cytomegalovirus exposure and HLA in healthy donors. PCR was performed using 60 Vbeta and 13 Jbeta primers. Only in-frame clones appear in the TCRdb table, and some are missing; sequencing was by immunoSEQ multiplex PCR. The sample has 55,000 or so clones; 73% are singletons. Sequenced input: PBMCs. These receptor sequences come from a man younger than 30 in good health and CMV-seronegative.

The chain employs TRBV7-2 and TRBJ2-7; D is possibly TRBD1 (5 bases). The CDR3 runs 14 residues. The V gene's germline CDR1 is SGHTA and CDR2 FQGNSA. Trimming removed 3 bases at V and 1 base at J, with 10 bases between. CDR3 nucleotide sequence: TGTGCCAGCAGCTTGCAGGGAAAATCCTACGAGCAGTACTTC. This gives the protein CASSLQGKSYEQYF.

The V and J genes are TRBV28 and TRBJ1-6; D is possibly TRBD1 (6 bases). Germline-derived CDR1 and CDR2 are MDHEN and SYDVKM. Deletions cut 8 bases from V and 8 bases from J, with 13 bases between. CDR3 length equals 13 residues. CDR3: CASVDRPYSPLHF. Here the CDR3 DNA reads TGTGCCAGCGTAGACAGGCCCTATTCACCCCTCCACTTT.

This clone appeared once. This chain links TRBV5-1 with TRBJ2-5, with 7 bases aligning to TRBD2. Germline values: CDR1 SGHRS, CDR2 YFSETQ. V was clipped by 1 base and J by 5 bases; unmatched bases: 20. The CDR3 runs to 19 residues. The CDR3 reads CASSLSPLVSGGSGETQYF. CDR3 bases: TGCGCCAGCAGCTTGTCCCCCCTCGTCTCGGGAGGTTCCGGGGAGACCCAGTACTTC.

This clone was recorded a few times. The CDR3 coding sequence is TGTGCCAGCAGCCTGGGACATTCCGGGGAGCTGTTTTTT. This translates into CASSLGHSGELFF. The J gene is TRBJ2-2, the V gene TRBV27; weak D call: TRBD1 (6 bases). The CDR3 length is 13 residues. CDR1 is MNHEY and CDR2 is SMNVEV in the germline V gene (reference sequence). V gave up 6 bases and J gave up 6 bases, with 11 bases separating them.

The CDR3 DNA is TGTGCCAGCAGCCTGGAAGGGCTAGCGGGTAGCTTCTACAATGAGCAGTTCTTC. It is translated as CASSLEGLAGSFYNEQFF. This chain uses TRBV5-6 with TRBJ2-1; 8 bases fit TRBD2. The CDR3 sequence is 18 residues long. The V gene end was trimmed by 4 bases and the J gene end by 3 bases; junction bases not matched to a gene: 15. Germline-derived CDR1 and CDR2 are SGHDT and YYEEEE. Full variable domain (outside the CDR3, taken from reference TRBV5-6 and TRBJ2-1): DAGVTQSPTHLIKTRGQQVTLRCSPKSGHDTVSWYQQALGQGPQFIFQYYEEEERQRGNFPDRFSGHQFPNYSSELNVNALLLGDSALYLCASSLEGLAGSFYNEQFFGPGTRLTVL.

This sequence joins TRBV13 and TRBJ2-1; 8 bases match TRBD1. The length of the CDR3 is 15 residues. Germline V gene lookup returns CDR1 PRHDT and CDR2 FYEKMQ (reference sequence). Trimming removed 2 bases from V and 4 bases from J; junction bases left unmatched: 4. The CDR3 bases are TGTGCCAGCAGCTTAAGGGACAGGAGTTACAATGAGCAGTTCTTC. Its translation is CASSLRDRSYNEQFF.

The chain has TRBV11-1 and TRBJ2-3; D unresolved. The V end was cut by 0 bases, the J end by 6 bases, with 10 bases between. Germline V gene data show CDR1 as SGHAT and CDR2 as FQDESV (reference sequence). This CDR3 is built from 14 residues. Written as DNA, the CDR3 is TGTGCCAGCAGCTTAGCCACAGCCCCCGATACGCAGTATTTT. Translation: CASSLATAPDTQYF. The full variable domain, with the rest looked up from reference TRBV11-1 and TRBJ2-3, is EAEVAQSPRYKITEKSQAVAFWCDPISGHATLYWYRQILGQGPELLVQFQDESVVDDSQLPKDRFSAERLKGVDSTLKIQPAELGDSAMYLCASSLATAPDTQYFGPGTRLTVL.

Comment on this clone: At one of its ends the junction is not consistent with the germline gene, which may arise from a read error. The chain joins TRBV7-7 to TRBJ2-3, with a weak D call TRBD2 (5 bases). This CDR3 contains 13 residues. Germline V gives CDR1 SSHAT, CDR2 FNYEAQ (reference sequence). CDR3 residues: CASSFGSADTQYF. CDR3 nucleotide sequence: TGTGCTAGCAGCTTTGGTAGCGCGGATACGCAGTATTTT.

The V gene is TRBV27, the J gene TRBJ2-1, with D unclear. Per germline, CDR1 MNHEY and CDR2 SMNVEV (reference sequence). Deletions cut 5 bases from V and 5 bases from J, with 7 bases between. The CDR3 sequence is 12 residues long. CDR3 sequence reads: CASSPENNEQFF. CDR3 coding DNA: TGTGCCAGCAGTCCAGAAAACAATGAGCAGTTCTTC.

This chain uses TRBV7-9 with TRBJ2-7; perhaps TRBD2 as D (5 bases). Trimming pared 1 base from V and 0 bases from J, leaving 7 bases between. Germline CDR1 is SEHNR and CDR2 is FQNEAQ (reference sequence). CDR3 length: 14 residues. The CDR3 DNA follows: TGTGCCAGCAGCTTAGAAGGGAGCTCCTACGAGCAGTACTTC. This codes for CASSLEGSSYEQYF.

V is TRBV9 and J is TRBJ1-1; D gene ambiguous. Trimming shortened V by 3 bases and J by 1 base, and 13 bases separated the two germline ends. The V gene's germline CDR1 is SGDLS and CDR2 YYNGEE. The CDR3 spans 15 residues. CDR3 in DNA: TGTGCCAGCAGCGCCTACCCGGGTTCGAACACTGAAGCTTTCTTT. Protein product: CASSAYPGSNTEAFF.

The V and J genes are TRBV10-2 and TRBJ2-5, with D possibly matching TRBD1 (6 bases). The CDR3 is 12 residues long. V lost 10 bases and J lost 1, with 10 bases in between. The V gene's germline CDR1 is WSHSY and CDR2 SAAADI. The CDR3 DNA sequence: TGCGCCACCCGGACAGTCCAAGAGACCCAGTACTTC. This sequence encodes CATRTVQETQYF.

The chain carries TRBV6-5 and TRBJ1-5; 8 nucleotides agree with TRBD1. V dropped 6 bases and J dropped 4; count of bases not matched to a gene: 5. Germline V gene lookup returns CDR1 MNHEY and CDR2 SVGAGI. The CDR3 has 14 amino acids. The CDR3 DNA sequence: TGTGCCAGCAGGCGGACAGGGCATAATCAGCCCCAGCATTTT. Residues: CASRRTGHNQPQHF.

The chain carries TRBV5-4 and TRBJ2-3; 8 positions match TRBD2. There are 15 residues in the CDR3. The ends lost 6 bases at V and 2 bases at J; junction bases unmatched: 8. Per the germline V gene, CDR1 is SGHNT and CDR2 is YYREEE (reference sequence). The CDR3 coding sequence is TGTGCCAGCACTCCGACGGGAGGGCTCACAGATACGCAGTATTTT. Its translation is CASTPTGGLTDTQYF.

V and J are TRBV28 and TRBJ1-5; no reliable D call. CDR1 and CDR2 from the germline V gene are MDHEN and SYDVKM. V was pared by 6 bases and J by 0 bases, with 12 bases between. This CDR3 comprises 15 residues. The CDR3 region has the DNA TGTGCCAGCAGGAGCTTTCTCTATAGCAATCAGCCCCAGCATTTT. Translation: CASRSFLYSNQPQHF.

This chain uses TRBV11-2 with TRBJ2-7; D unresolved. Trimming pared 2 bases from V and 0 bases from J, leaving 11 bases between. Per germline, CDR1 SGHAT and CDR2 FQNNGV. The CDR3 sequence is 15 residues long. The DNA for the CDR3 is TGTGCCAGCAGCTTACGCGGCCCAAGCTCCTACGAGCAGTACTTC. Protein: CASSLRGPSSYEQYF.

The chain employs TRBV9 and TRBJ2-1; 8 nucleotides line up with TRBD2. In germline, CDR1 is SGDLS, CDR2 YYNGEE. The length of the CDR3 is 14 residues. The junction had 3 bases not matched to a gene; V was cut back by 2 bases and J by 5 bases. In nucleotides, the CDR3 is TGTGCCAGCAGCGTCCTAGCGGGTGACAATGAGCAGTTCTTC. This sequence encodes CASSVLAGDNEQFF.

V usage is TRBV7-3 and J usage is TRBJ2-3; D not resolved. The CDR3 contains 13 residues. Trimming pared 5 bases from V and 0 bases from J, leaving 6 bases between. Germline loops: CDR1 SGHTA, CDR2 FQGTGA. CDR3 DNA sequence: TGTGCCAGCAGCGCCAGAAGCACAGATACGCAGTATTTT. Amino acids: CASSARSTDTQYF. The full variable domain, rest sourced from reference TRBV7-3 and TRBJ2-3, is GAGVSQTPSNKVTEKGKYVELRCDPISGHTALYWYRQSLGQGPEFLIYFQGTGAADDSGLPNDRFFAVRPEGSVSTLKIQRTERGDSAVYLCASSARSTDTQYFGPGTRLTVL.

V and J are TRBV28 and TRBJ1-6; 7 positions agree with TRBD1. The CDR3 totals 14 residues. Germline CDR1 reads MDHEN; CDR2 reads SYDVKM. V was pared by 6 bases and J by 5 bases, with 4 bases of the junction left unmatched. The CDR3 DNA is TGTGCCAGCAGCCTACAGGGGAATAATTCACCCCTCCACTTT. It translates to CASSLQGNNSPLHF.

DNA of the CDR3: TGTGCCAGCAGCTTAGAGGCTATCTGGGGCCAGGGATATGGCTACACCTTC. It yields the protein CASSLEAIWGQGYGYTF. The V call is TRBV7-2, the J call TRBJ1-2, with D possibly being TRBD1 (5 bases). Trimming removed 1 base at V and 5 bases at J, with 20 bases between. The CDR3 sequence is 17 residues long. The V gene's germline CDR1 is SGHTA and CDR2 FQGNSA.

CDR3 region: CASSLAQGLNEQFF. The CDR3 DNA follows: TGTGCCAGCAGCTTAGCGCAGGGGCTCAATGAGCAGTTCTTC. This chain links TRBV7-9 with TRBJ2-1; tentative D call: TRBD1 (6 bases). CDR1 and CDR2 (germline): SEHNR, FQNEAQ (reference sequence). With 0 bases removed from V and 6 bases from J, the gap between germline ends came to 9 bases. The CDR3 covers 14 residues.

V gene TRBV4-1 combines with J gene TRBJ1-5; D possibly corresponds to TRBD1 (5 bases). Germline V gives CDR1 MGHRA, CDR2 YSYEKL. V shed 1 base and J shed 0 bases, with 7 bases lying between them. The CDR3 extends over 15 amino acids. CDR3: CASSQGQFSNQPQHF. The CDR3 nucleotides are TGCGCCAGCAGCCAAGGACAGTTTAGCAATCAGCCCCAGCATTTT.